This TCR beta chain appears in the sequencing data of a study of T-cell reconstitution after alpha-beta-depleted transplantation in children. Unique molecular identifiers were incorporated during preparation of the TCRbeta library. TCRdb redid the calling of the PCR reads with MiXCR, one entry per CDR3 protein. This sample has 150,000 to 200,000 distinct CDR3 sequences, with about 6% found just once. Findings and caveats of the study: The study reportedly traced alpha-beta T cells about two months after transplant to several hundred expanded graft clones. Surviving recipient T cells and thymic progenitors underlay high day-60 TCRbeta diversity in some patients. A year had passed since transplant, and T-cell counts and diversity by then came mostly from newly produced T cells.

V lost 6 bases and J 3 bases, leaving 17 bases between the germline ends. This CDR3 comprises 15 residues. Looked up from germline, CDR1 is SQVTM and CDR2 is ANQGSEA. This clonotype was counted ten times or more. The antigen remains unidentified. The receptor's source is a girl less than two years old with combined immunodeficiency, due to receive a stem cell transplant. The material sequenced was PBMCs, taken before TCRalphabeta/CD19-depleted stem cell transplant. The chain is built from TRBV29-1 and TRBJ2-2, with D perhaps being TRBD1 or TRBD2 (5 bases each). In DNA form, the CDR3 reads TGCAGCGTACCCAGAGGGACGAGGGACACCGGGGAGCTGTTTTTT. Protein sequence: CSVPRGTRDTGELFF.